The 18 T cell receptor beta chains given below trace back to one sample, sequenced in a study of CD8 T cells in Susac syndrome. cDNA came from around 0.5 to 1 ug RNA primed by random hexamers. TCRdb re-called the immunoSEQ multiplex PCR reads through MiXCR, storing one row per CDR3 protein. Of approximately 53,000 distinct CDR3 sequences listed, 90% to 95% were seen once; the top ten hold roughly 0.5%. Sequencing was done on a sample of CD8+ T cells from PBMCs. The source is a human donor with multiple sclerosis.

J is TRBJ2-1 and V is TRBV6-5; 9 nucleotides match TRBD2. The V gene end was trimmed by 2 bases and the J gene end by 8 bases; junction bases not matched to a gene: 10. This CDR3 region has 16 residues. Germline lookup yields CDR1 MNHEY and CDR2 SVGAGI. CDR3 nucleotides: TGTGCCAGCAGTTACCGCGTGAGCGGGGGGCGGGATGAGCAGTTCTTC. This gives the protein CASSYRVSGGRDEQFF.

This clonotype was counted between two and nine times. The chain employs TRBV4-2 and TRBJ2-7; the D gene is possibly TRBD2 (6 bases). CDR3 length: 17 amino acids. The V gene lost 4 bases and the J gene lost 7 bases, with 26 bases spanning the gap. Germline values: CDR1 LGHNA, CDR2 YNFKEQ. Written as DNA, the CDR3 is TGTGCCAGCAGCCGCGCGGGGTCGGCGTCCGAAGTGCGGGAGCAGTACTTC. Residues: CASSRAGSASEVREQYF.

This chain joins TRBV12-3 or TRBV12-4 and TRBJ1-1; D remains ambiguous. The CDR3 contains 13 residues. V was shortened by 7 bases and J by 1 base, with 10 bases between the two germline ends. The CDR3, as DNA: TGTGCCAGCACCCCGAGGTGGAACACTGAAGCTTTCTTT. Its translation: CASTPRWNTEAFF.

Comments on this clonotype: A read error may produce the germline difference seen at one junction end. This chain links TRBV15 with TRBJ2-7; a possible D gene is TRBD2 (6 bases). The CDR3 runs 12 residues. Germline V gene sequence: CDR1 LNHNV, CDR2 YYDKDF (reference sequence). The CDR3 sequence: CATSPSEGVRDF. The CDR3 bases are TGTGCCACCAGCCCATCGGAGGGAGTCAGGGACTTC.

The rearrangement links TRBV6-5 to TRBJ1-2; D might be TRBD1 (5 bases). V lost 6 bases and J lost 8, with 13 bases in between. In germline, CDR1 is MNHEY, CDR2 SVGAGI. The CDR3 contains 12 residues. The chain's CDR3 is CASRGGGVGYTF. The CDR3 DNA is TGTGCCAGCAGGGGAGGAGGGGTCGGCTACACCTTC.

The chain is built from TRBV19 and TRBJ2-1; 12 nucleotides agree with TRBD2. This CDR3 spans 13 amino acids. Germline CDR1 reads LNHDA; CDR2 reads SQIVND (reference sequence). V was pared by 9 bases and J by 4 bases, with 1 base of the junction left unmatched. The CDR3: CASTSGGYNEQFF. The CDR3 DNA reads TGTGCCAGCACTAGCGGGGGGTACAATGAGCAGTTCTTC.

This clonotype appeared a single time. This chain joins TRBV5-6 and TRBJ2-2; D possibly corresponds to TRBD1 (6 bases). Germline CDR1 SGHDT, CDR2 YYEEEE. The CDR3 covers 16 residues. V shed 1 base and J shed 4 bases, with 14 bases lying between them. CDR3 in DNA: TGTGCCAGCAGCTTGCTTGGACAGCTCTTCACCGGGGAGCTGTTTTTT. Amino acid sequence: CASSLLGQLFTGELFF. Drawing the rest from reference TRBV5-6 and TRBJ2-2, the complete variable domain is DAGVTQSPTHLIKTRGQQVTLRCSPKSGHDTVSWYQQALGQGPQFIFQYYEEEERQRGNFPDRFSGHQFPNYSSELNVNALLLGDSALYLCASSLLGQLFTGELFFGEGSRLTVL.

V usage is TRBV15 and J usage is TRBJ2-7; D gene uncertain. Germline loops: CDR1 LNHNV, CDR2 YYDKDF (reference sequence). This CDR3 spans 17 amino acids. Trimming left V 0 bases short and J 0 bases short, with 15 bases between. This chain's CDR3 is CATSREGASGSSYEQYF. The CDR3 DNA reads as TGTGCCACCAGCAGAGAGGGTGCGTCTGGCAGCTCCTACGAGCAGTACTTC.

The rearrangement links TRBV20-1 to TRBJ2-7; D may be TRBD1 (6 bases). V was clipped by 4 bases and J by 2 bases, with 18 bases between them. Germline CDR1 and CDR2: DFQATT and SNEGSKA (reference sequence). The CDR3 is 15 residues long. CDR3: CSANDIQGPPYEQYF. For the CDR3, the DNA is TGCAGTGCTAACGACATACAGGGCCCTCCCTACGAGCAGTACTTC.

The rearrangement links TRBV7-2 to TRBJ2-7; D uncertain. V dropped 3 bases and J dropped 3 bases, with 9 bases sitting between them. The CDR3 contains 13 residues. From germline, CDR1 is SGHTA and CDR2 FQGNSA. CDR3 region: CASSLGSRYEQYF. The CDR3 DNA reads TGTGCCAGCAGCTTGGGTTCCCGCTACGAGCAGTACTTC.

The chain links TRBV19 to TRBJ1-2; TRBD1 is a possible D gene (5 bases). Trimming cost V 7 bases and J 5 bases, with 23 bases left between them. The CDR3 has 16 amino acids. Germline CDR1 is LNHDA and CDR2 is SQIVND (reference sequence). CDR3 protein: CASTAGRNHAAYGYTF. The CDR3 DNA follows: TGTGCCAGTACGGCAGGGAGAAATCACGCTGCTTATGGCTACACCTTC.

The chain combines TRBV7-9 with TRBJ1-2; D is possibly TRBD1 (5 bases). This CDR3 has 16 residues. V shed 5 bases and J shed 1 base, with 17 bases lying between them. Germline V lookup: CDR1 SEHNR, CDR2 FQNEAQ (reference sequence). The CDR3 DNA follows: TGTGCCAGCAGCCCCAGGGAGGGCTTTAGTAACTATGGCTACACCTTC. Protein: CASSPREGFSNYGYTF.

Here the CDR3 reads CSVDDPGSFF. The CDR3 bases are TGCAGCGTTGATGATCCGGGCTCGTTCTTC. The rearrangement uses TRBV29-1 and TRBJ2-1; D unresolved. Germline CDR1 is SQVTM and CDR2 is ANQGSEA. This CDR3 is 10 amino acids long. V shed 3 bases and J shed 15 bases, with 12 bases lying between them.

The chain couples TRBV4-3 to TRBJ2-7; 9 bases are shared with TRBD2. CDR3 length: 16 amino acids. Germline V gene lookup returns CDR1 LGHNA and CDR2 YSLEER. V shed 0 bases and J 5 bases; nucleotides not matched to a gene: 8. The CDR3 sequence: CASSQDILAGSNEQYF. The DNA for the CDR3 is TGCGCCAGCAGCCAAGATATTCTAGCGGGGTCCAACGAGCAGTACTTC.

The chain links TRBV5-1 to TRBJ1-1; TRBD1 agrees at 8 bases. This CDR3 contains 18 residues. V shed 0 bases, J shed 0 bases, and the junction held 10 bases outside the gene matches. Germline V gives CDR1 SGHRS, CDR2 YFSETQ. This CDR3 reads CASSLVARGLTMNTEAFF. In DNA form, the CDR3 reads TGCGCCAGCAGCTTGGTGGCCAGGGGGCTGACGATGAACACTGAAGCTTTCTTT.

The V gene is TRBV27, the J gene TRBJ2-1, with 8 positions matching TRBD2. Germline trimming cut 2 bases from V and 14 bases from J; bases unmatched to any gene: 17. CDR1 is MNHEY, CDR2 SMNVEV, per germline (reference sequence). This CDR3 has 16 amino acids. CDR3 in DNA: TGTGCCAGCAGTTTAATCATAGGGAGCGGGAGCGTGGCGAAGTTCTTC. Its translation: CASSLIIGSGSVAKFF.

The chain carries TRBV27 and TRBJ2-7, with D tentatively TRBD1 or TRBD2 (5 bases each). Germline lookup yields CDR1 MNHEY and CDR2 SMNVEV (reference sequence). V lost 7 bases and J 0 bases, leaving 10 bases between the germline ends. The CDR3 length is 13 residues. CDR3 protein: CASTPGPSYEQYF. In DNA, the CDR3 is TGTGCCAGCACTCCGGGGCCCTCCTACGAGCAGTACTTC.

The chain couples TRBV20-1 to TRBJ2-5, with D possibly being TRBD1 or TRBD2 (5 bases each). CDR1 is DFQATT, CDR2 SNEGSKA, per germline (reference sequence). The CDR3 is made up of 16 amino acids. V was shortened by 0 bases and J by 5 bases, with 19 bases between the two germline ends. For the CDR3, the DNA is TGCAGTGCTAGAGATGGGGCCGGGATGGATCAGGAGACCCAGTACTTC. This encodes CSARDGAGMDQETQYF.